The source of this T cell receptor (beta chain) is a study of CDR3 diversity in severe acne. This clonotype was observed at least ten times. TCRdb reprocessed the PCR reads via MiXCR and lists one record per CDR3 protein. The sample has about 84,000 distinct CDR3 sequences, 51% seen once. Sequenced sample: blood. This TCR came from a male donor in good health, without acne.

CDR3 DNA sequence: TGTGCCAGCAGCTCCGTAGGGGGTTCACCCCTCCACTTT. This codes for CASSSVGGSPLHF. The V call is TRBV7-6, the J call TRBJ1-6; D is perhaps TRBD1 (6 bases). The CDR3 is made up of 13 amino acids. Germline CDR1 is SGHVS and CDR2 is FNYEAQ. Trimming shortened V by 4 bases and J by 9 bases, and 10 bases separated the two germline ends.